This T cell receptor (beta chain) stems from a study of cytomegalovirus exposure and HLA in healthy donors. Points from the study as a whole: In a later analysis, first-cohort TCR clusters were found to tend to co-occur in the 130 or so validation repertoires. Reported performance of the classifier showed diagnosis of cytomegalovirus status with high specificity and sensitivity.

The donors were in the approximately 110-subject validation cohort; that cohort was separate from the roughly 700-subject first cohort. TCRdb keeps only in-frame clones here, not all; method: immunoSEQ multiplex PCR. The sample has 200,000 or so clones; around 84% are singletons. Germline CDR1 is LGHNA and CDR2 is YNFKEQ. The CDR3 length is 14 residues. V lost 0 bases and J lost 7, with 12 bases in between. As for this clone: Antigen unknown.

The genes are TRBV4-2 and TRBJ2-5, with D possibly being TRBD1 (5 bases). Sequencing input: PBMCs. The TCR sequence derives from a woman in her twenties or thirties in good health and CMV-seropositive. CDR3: CASSQEGRVATQYF. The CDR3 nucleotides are TGTGCCAGCAGCCAAGAGGGCAGGGTGGCGACCCAGTACTTC.